The subject of this entry is one TCR beta chain. The target antigen is unknown. The CDR3 has 16 residues. Trimming removed 0 bases from V and 2 bases from J; junction bases left unmatched: 5. Germline CDR1 is MNHEY and CDR2 is SMNVEV (reference sequence). This record comes from a study of cytomegalovirus exposure and HLA in healthy donors. Study information: Samples from HLA-typed donors yielded around 79 million unique TCRs in an early data release.

PCR employed 60 Vbeta and 13 Jbeta primers. The table came from immunoSEQ multiplex PCR; TCRdb's copy has only in-frame clones and leaves some out. The sample yields 150,000 to 200,000 clones, about four fifths seen once. Study-wide results and caveats: Altogether, 170 or so TCR beta chains were recorded as cytomegalovirus-associated.

V and J are TRBV27 and TRBJ2-7, with TRBD2 matching over 9 bases. The source is a man aged 45-60 years in good health and CMV-seropositive. Sequenced material: PBMCs. The CDR3 is CASSLSRTSVTYEQYF. In DNA form, the CDR3 reads TGTGCCAGCAGTTTATCCCGGACTAGCGTTACCTACGAGCAGTACTTC.